A selection of T cell receptor beta chains follows, all from one sample in a study of T cells in Graves' hyperthyroidism and ophthalmopathy. Each CDR3 protein is one row after TCRdb ran MiXCR on the multiplex PCR reads. The sample yields around 400,000 distinct CDR3 sequences, around 16% seen once. Material for sequencing was blood. The receptors were gathered from a woman under 30 with Graves' hyperthyroidism that later progressed to Graves' ophthalmopathy. Both conserved end residues are part of each CDR3. Each record gives: D gene, clone size, J gene, V gene, CDR3 protein, CDR3 DNA. The D gene is left open where the match is weak. Only some rows state a clone size, as once, few, many or a class for expanded clones.

>.|many|TRBJ1-2|TRBV7-2
CASSLSGQRNYGYTF
TGTGCCAGCAGCTTATCAGGTCAGCGAAACTATGGCTACACCTTC
>.|many|TRBJ2-7|TRBV7-9
CASRRENEQYF
TGTGCCAGCCGCCGCGAGAACGAGCAGTACTTC
>.|many|TRBJ2-3|TRBV7-3
CASSLASRGTDTQYF
TGTGCCAGCAGCTTAGCGTCTAGGGGCACAGATACGCAGTATTTT
>.|.|TRBJ1-6|TRBV27
CASSKDYNSPLHF
TGTGCCAGCAGTAAGGATTATAATTCACCCCTCCACTTT
>.|.|TRBJ1-5|TRBV28
CASSHRAYSNQPQHF
TGTGCCAGCAGTCACAGGGCATATAGCAATCAGCCCCAGCATTTT
>.|many|TRBJ1-5|TRBV28
CASSFATGNQPQHF
TGTGCCAGCAGTTTCGCCACAGGGAATCAGCCCCAGCATTTT
>TRBD1|.|TRBJ1-6|TRBV5-1
CASSLGPDRSYNSPLHF
TGCGCCAGCAGCTTGGGACCGGACAGGTCCTATAATTCACCCCTCCACTTT
>TRBD2|.|TRBJ2-2|TRBV28
CASSSGLAGGTGELFF
TGTGCCAGCAGTAGCGGACTAGCGGGAGGAACCGGGGAGCTGTTTTTT
>TRBD1|few|TRBJ2-2|TRBV6-2/TRBV6-3
CASSYSGTGANTGELFF
TGTGCCAGCAGTTACTCCGGGACAGGGGCGAACACCGGGGAGCTGTTTTTT
>.|.|TRBJ1-1|TRBV20-1
CSAKWGGRDNEAFF
TGCAGTGCTAAGTGGGGGGGGAGGGACAATGAAGCTTTCTTT
>TRBD2|.|TRBJ2-2|TRBV20-1
CSARVSGEGSGELFF
TGCAGTGCTAGAGTATCTGGGGAGGGTTCCGGGGAGCTGTTTTTT
>.|many|TRBJ2-3|TRBV15
CATSESINDRSTDTQYF
TGTGCCACCAGCGAAAGTATAAATGACAGAAGCACAGATACGCAGTATTTT
>.|many|TRBJ1-5|TRBV2
CASSGQTNQPQHF
TGTGCCAGCAGCGGACAGACGAATCAGCCCCAGCATTTT
>TRBD2|once|TRBJ2-1|TRBV4-2
CASSQVLAGVGEQFF
TGTGCCAGCAGCCAAGTCCTAGCGGGAGTTGGAGAGCAGTTCTTC
>.|few|TRBJ2-5|TRBV4-1
CASSPLASGRETQYF
TGCGCCAGCAGCCCCCTCGCTAGTGGGAGAGAGACCCAGTACTTC
>.|many|TRBJ2-7|TRBV28
CASSFLGARDEQYF
TGTGCCAGCAGTTTCTTGGGGGCGCGAGACGAGCAGTACTTC
>.|few|TRBJ2-2|TRBV7-6
CASSLYTGNTGELFF
TGTGCCAGCAGCTTATACACAGGGAACACCGGGGAGCTGTTTTTT
>.|.|TRBJ2-7|TRBV6-1
CASSYSNSYEQYF
TGTGCCAGCAGTTATAGTAATTCCTACGAGCAGTACTTC
>.|many|TRBJ2-5|TRBV4-1
CASRAGLGVGQETQYF
TGCGCCAGCAGGGCAGGGTTGGGCGTCGGTCAAGAGACCCAGTACTTC
>.|once|TRBJ1-6|TRBV30
CAWSVKGGSSPLHF
TGTGCCTGGAGTGTGAAGGGTGGCAGTTCACCCCTCCACTTT
>.|.|TRBJ2-2|TRBV20-1
CSAIDLTGELFF
TGCAGTGCTATCGACCTTACCGGGGAGCTGTTTTTT
>TRBD1|.|TRBJ2-3|TRBV2
CASSRTGGYTDTQYF
TGTGCCAGCAGTCGGACAGGGGGGTACACAGATACGCAGTATTTT
>.|.|TRBJ1-1|TRBV27
CASSLAGSANTEAFF
TGTGCCAGCAGCCTGGCGGGATCGGCGAACACTGAAGCTTTCTTT
>.|many|TRBJ2-1|TRBV6-1
CASSSKPDSNEQFF
TGTGCCAGCAGCTCGAAACCAGATAGCAATGAGCAGTTCTTC
>.|.|TRBJ2-1|TRBV15
CATSRDQGSSYNEQFF
TGTGCCACCAGCAGAGATCAGGGGAGCTCCTACAATGAGCAGTTCTTC
>TRBD2|few|TRBJ2-3|TRBV6-1
CASSRRAPGLAGAMGDTQYF
TGTGCCAGCAGCCGACGGGCACCGGGACTAGCGGGAGCAATGGGAGATACGCAGTATTTT
>TRBD2|few|TRBJ2-2|TRBV5-6
CASSYLGLADNTGELFF
TGTGCCAGCAGCTACCTCGGACTAGCGGATAACACCGGGGAGCTGTTTTTT
>.|many|TRBJ1-1|TRBV15
CATSRDAAGSAAEAFF
TGTGCCACCAGCAGAGATGCGGCAGGGTCGGCGGCTGAAGCTTTCTTT
>.|few|TRBJ2-3|TRBV27
CASSQGRSTDTQYF
TGTGCCAGCTCCCAGGGGAGGAGCACAGATACGCAGTATTTT
>TRBD2|many|TRBJ2-2|TRBV20-1
CSASGRAVTGELFF
TGCAGTGCTAGCGGGAGGGCCGTTACCGGGGAGCTGTTTTTT
>TRBD2|many|TRBJ2-2|TRBV20-1
CSARALTSGSSGELFF
TGCAGTGCTAGAGCTTTGACTAGCGGGAGCTCCGGGGAGCTGTTTTTT
>.|many|TRBJ2-7|TRBV20-1
CSASSSGREDEQYF
TGCAGTGCTAGCAGCTCGGGCAGGGAGGACGAGCAGTACTTC
>TRBD1|many|TRBJ2-7|TRBV27
CASSLGTGAEQYF
TGTGCCAGCAGTTTAGGGACAGGGGCCGAGCAGTACTTC
>TRBD2|many|TRBJ2-3|TRBV6-2/TRBV6-3
CASSFTPRLARLGDTQYF
TGTGCCAGCAGTTTCACACCCAGACTAGCGCGCCTAGGGGATACGCAGTATTTT
>.|many|TRBJ2-2|TRBV6-6
CASSYGTSNTGELFF
TGTGCCAGCAGTTACGGGACCTCGAACACCGGGGAGCTGTTTTTT
>TRBD2|many|TRBJ2-1|TRBV20-1
CSARAPGASGSGRSYNEQFF
TGCAGTGCTAGAGCCCCCGGGGCTAGCGGGAGTGGGAGGTCCTACAATGAGCAGTTCTTC
>.|few|TRBJ2-6|TRBV6-1
CASSGGTAFPGANVLTF
TGTGCCAGCAGTGGCGGGACAGCGTTTCCTGGGGCCAACGTCCTGACTTTC
>TRBD2|.|TRBJ2-1|TRBV20-1
CSARDVSGRASYNEQFF
TGCAGTGCTAGAGATGTCAGCGGGAGGGCCTCCTACAATGAGCAGTTCTTC
>TRBD2|.|TRBJ2-1|TRBV6-1
CASTLLAGVGNEQFF
TGTGCCAGCACTCTACTAGCGGGAGTGGGCAATGAGCAGTTCTTC
>TRBD1|.|TRBJ2-7|TRBV6-1
CASAGTGGAGGAYEQYF
TGTGCCAGTGCCGGGACAGGGGGGGCGGGAGGGGCCTACGAGCAGTACTTC